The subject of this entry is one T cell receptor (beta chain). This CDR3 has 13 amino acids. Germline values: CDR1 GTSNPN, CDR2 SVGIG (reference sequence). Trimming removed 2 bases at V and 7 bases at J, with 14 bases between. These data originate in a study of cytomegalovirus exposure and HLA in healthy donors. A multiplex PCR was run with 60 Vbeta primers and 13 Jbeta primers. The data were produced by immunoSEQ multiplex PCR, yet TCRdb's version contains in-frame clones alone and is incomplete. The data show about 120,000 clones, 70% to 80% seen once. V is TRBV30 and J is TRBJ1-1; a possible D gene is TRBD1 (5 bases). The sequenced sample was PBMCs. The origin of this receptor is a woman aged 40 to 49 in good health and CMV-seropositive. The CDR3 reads CAWSPRGWDEAFF. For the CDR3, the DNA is TGTGCCTGGAGTCCCCGGGGGTGGGATGAAGCTTTCTTT.